The sequence of this T cell receptor beta chain was determined in a study of T cells after somatic rescue of genetic block. There are 12 residues in the CDR3. Trimming stripped 8 bases from V and 6 bases from J, with 11 bases between. The germline V gene encodes CDR1 MDHEN and CDR2 SYDVKM. Produced via immunoSEQ multiplex PCR; TCRdb's table is partial and in-frame only. Found here are 110,000 or so clones, about 90% of them singletons; the top ten hold approximately 1.4%. V gene TRBV28 combines with J gene TRBJ2-1, with a weak D call TRBD1 (6 bases). The specimen sequenced was peripheral blood mononuclear cells (PBMCs). This TCR was recovered from a woman under 30. The CDR3 loop is CASRDTPNEQFF. The CDR3, as DNA: TGTGCCAGCCGGGACACCCCCAATGAGCAGTTCTTC.